Here is one TCR beta chain with its context. The germline V gene encodes CDR1 SGHNT and CDR2 YYREEE (reference sequence). The V end lost 2 bases, the J end lost 1 base, and 10 bases lay between the germline ends. The CDR3 covers 14 residues. These data come from a study of blood T cell repertoires in COVID-19. Study at large: PBMCs, B-cell-depleted T cells, or T cells provided the cDNA or gDNA that made up the material.

Participants spanned ages roughly 18 to 95 years and resided in about two dozen US areas. Cohorts were determined from participant-reported clinical history. Authors' processing steps: Reference gene primer amplification gave nucleated cell count estimates. The repertoire was sequenced with immunoSEQ multiplex PCR; TCRdb's copy has only in-frame clones and lacks some. V and J calls and clone size are as listed in that table; D and trimming were resolved from the DNA. Here the sample spans more than 250,000 clones, roughly 90% being singletons. The sequence was obtained from a woman younger than 45 who had recovered from COVID-19. This chain uses TRBV5-4 with TRBJ2-7; TRBD2 is a possible D gene (6 bases). The sequenced sample consisted of PBMCs or T cells enriched from blood (not recorded which). The CDR3 loop is CASSFIGGSYEQYF. The CDR3 region has the DNA TGTGCCAGCAGCTTCATTGGGGGGTCCTACGAGCAGTACTTC.